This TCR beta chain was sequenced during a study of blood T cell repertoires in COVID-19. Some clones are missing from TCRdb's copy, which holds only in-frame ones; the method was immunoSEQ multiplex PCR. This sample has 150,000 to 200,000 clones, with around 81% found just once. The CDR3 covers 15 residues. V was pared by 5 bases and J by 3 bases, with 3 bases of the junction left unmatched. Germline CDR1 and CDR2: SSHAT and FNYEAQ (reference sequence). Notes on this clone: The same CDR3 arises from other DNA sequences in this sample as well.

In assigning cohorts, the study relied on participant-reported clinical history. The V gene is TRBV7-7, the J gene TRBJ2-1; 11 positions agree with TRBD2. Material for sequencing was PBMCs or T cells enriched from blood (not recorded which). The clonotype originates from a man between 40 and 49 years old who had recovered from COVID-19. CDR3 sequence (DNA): TGTGCCAGCAGCCTGGGGACTAGCGGCTACAATGAGCAGTTCTTC. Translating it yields CASSLGTSGYNEQFF.